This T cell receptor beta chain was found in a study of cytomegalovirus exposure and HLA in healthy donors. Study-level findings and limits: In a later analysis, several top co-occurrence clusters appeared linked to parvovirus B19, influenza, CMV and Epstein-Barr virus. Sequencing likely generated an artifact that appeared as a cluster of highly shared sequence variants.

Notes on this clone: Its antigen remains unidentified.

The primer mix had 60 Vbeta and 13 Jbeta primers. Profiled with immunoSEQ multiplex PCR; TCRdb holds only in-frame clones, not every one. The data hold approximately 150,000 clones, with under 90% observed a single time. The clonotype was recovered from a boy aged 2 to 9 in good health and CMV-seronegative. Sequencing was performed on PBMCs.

The DNA of the CDR3 is TGTGCCAGCAGCTTAAACGCAGGGGGTAACTATGGCTACACCTTC. This gives the protein CASSLNAGGNYGYTF. V usage is TRBV7-3 and J usage is TRBJ1-2, with 7 bases fitting TRBD1. This CDR3 has 15 amino acids. CDR1 is SGHTA, CDR2 FQGTGA, per germline. V shed 1 base and J 1 base; nucleotides not matched to a gene: 3.